The 5 T cell receptor beta chains below come from one sample, sequenced in a study of T cells after yellow fever vaccination. TCRdb re-derived calls from the 5' RACE reads in MiXCR, one entry per CDR3 protein. The table records 620,000 or so distinct CDR3 sequences, 17% of them present only once. The sample here was PBMCs, taken around 5 days after the first yellow fever vaccination. These receptors all stem from a man aged 18-30 years who received the YFV17D yellow fever vaccine.

This clonotype showed up just once. V gene TRBV14 combines with J gene TRBJ2-2; D unresolved. Looked up from germline, CDR1 is SGHDN and CDR2 is FVKESK. Trimming removed 1 base from V and 4 bases from J, with 7 bases in between. There are 14 residues in the CDR3. The CDR3 bases are TGTGCCAGCAGCCAAGTCCGGGCCACCGGGGAGCTGTTTTTT. It specifies CASSQVRATGELFF. Combining the CDR3 with reference TRBV14 and TRBJ2-2 gives the whole variable domain EAGVTQFPSHSVIEKGQTVTLRCDPISGHDNLYWYRRVMGKEIKFLLHFVKESKQDESGMPNNRFLAERTGGTYSTLKVQPAELEDSGVYFCASSQVRATGELFFGEGSRLTVL.

This clonotype was counted a single time. The chain combines TRBV10-3 with TRBJ2-1, with 7 nucleotides matching TRBD2. Germline V gene data show CDR1 as ENHRY and CDR2 as SYGVKD. Trimming removed 4 bases from V and 5 bases from J; junction bases left unmatched: 11. The length of the CDR3 is 16 residues. The CDR3 region has the DNA TGTGCCATCAGTGCCAGGCCGGCTAGCGGAAACAATGAGCAGTTCTTC. Protein sequence: CAISARPASGNNEQFF.

This clonotype came up a few times. The chain recombines TRBV28 with TRBJ2-7; no clear D gene. The CDR3 runs to 14 residues. V was trimmed by 2 bases and J by 3 bases, leaving 11 bases between them. From germline, CDR1 is MDHEN and CDR2 SYDVKM. The CDR3 DNA reads TGTGCCAGCAGTTTAAACGGACCTTACTACGAGCAGTACGTC. Translated, it gives CASSLNGPYYEQYV.

This clonotype appeared a few times. The genes are TRBV12-3 or TRBV12-4 and TRBJ1-5; unclear D gene. The CDR3 spans 15 residues. Trimming shortened V by 6 bases and J by 0 bases, and 12 bases separated the two germline ends. The CDR3 bases are TGTGCCAGCAGCCCCCAAGGCGGTAGCAATCAGCCCCAGCATTTT. Its translation is CASSPQGGSNQPQHF.

In its sample, this clonotype was seen a few times. The genes are TRBV20-1 and TRBJ1-4; D ambiguous. This CDR3 has 13 residues. V was shortened by 1 base and J by 4 bases, with 7 bases between the two germline ends. The germline gives CDR1 DFQATT, CDR2 SNEGSKA (reference sequence). The CDR3 bases are TGCAGTGCTAGAGTGAGGGTTAATGAAAAACTGTTTTTT. This codes for CSARVRVNEKLFF.